This T cell receptor beta chain derives from a study of shared clonotypes between healthy human individuals (dated by TCRdb to 2018 to 2021). Describing the broader study: A few men and two women, aged 18 to 49 years, made up the cohort. The study deeply sequenced blood TCR repertoires of roughly five healthy adults to estimate repertoire size and the extent of clonotype sharing between individuals. For each donor, CD4 naive and CD4 memory were each given three plates, CD8 naive was given two plates, and CD8 memory was given one plate. Leukapheresis yielded between about 0.85 and 10 billion PBMCs per donor. To increase sequencing depth and limit assay-specific biases, TCR repertoire library preparation and sequencing were carried out by different laboratories using diverse techniques. Beyond this particular receptor, the publication reports: Sampling was restricted to blood, and TCR repertoires in tissue are likely to differ from TCR repertoires in blood. Based on pairwise subsampling, the degree of clonotype sharing among donors was expected to be affected by sequencing depth. The genetic and exposure-history diversity represented was limited by the small number of donors. Even with the large sequencing depth, rarefaction of the sorted-subset datasets indicated that sequencing was incomplete. Naive subsets generally had larger estimated clonotype richness than memory subsets did. Across a handful of donors, around 5.4% of naive CD4, 3% to 3.5% of naive CD8, about 2.3% of memory CD4, and approximately 0.4% of memory CD8 clonotypes were shared. Compared with non-shared clonotypes, the clonotypes found in all four sorted-subset donors had higher generation probabilities.

CD8 naive samples were CD45RO-negative cells positively selected for CCR7, giving a CD45RA+CCR7+ population that excluded TemRA cells. The donors were healthy, HIV-negative adults who had no recently reported acute infections or vaccinations. Only Caucasian adults living in Nashville, Tennessee, USA were represented among the donors. Blood was collected by leukapheresis, and PBMCs were isolated by Ficoll-Histopaque density gradient centrifugation and then cryopreserved in liquid nitrogen vapor phase. Analytical flow cytometry was used to check the purity and quantity of each magnetically sorted T cell population. Genomic DNA was isolated from every sorted fraction and measured by UV absorbance on a Nanodrop 2000c. Using the deep immunoSEQ assay, TCR CDR3 regions were amplified from genomic DNA by multiplex PCR. Extracted genomic DNA from each cell subset was distributed evenly across all wells of several immunoSEQ 96-well plates, and each plate was treated as a replicate. For sorted subsets, roughly 200 ng of genomic DNA, equivalent to tens of thousands of T cell genomes, went into each replicate PCR. Purified libraries were measured with a Qubit 3.0 fluorometer, size-checked on a Bioanalyzer 2100, and measured again with the KAPA Library Quantification kit. A separate single-read 150-cycle Illumina NextSeq 550 flow cell was used to sequence each immunoSEQ 96-well plate. The authors' analysis ran thus. Because only junctional sequences without quality scores were contained in the immunoSEQ output, filtering matching that applied to full-length reads could not be performed. To assign V/J genes and CDR3, sequences were annotated using PyIR, a Python wrapper for IgBLAST v1.9, with IMGT germline references. Any read was removed if the V/J assignment was weak (E-value above 1e-6), the CDR3 was missing, or the read contained stop codons, out-of-frame junctions, or ambiguous translated residues. V3J clonotypes were defined as sequences sharing the same inferred V gene, J gene, and CDR3 amino acid sequence. The percentage overlap between two repertoires was calculated by dividing the number of shared unique clonotypes by the size of the smaller repertoire. Repertoire richness was assessed with RTK rarefaction, the Chao1 estimator, and Recon v2.1 estimates of unobserved clonotypes. Generation probabilities for all TCRbeta clonotypes obtained by the gDNA method from four donors were computed using OLGA. In TCRdb, the immuneACCESS table is reduced to in-frame sequences with V and J assigned. These tables do not hold every clone; where another copy was compared, an unresolved V gene accounts for under half, and the others remain unexplained. That table is the source of V, J and clone size, and D and trimming were worked out from the DNA. This sample is represented by some 1,900,000 clones; roughly 95% of them were singletons. The ten largest clonotypes hold 1.2% of the sample.

Remarks on this clone: Its antigen remains unidentified. It has no much larger one-base neighbor in the sample; base qualities were not kept.

The receptor was derived from a man aged 18 to 30 in good health. Sequenced: naive CD8+ T cells sorted from blood. Sample cell subset or site, as interpreted from the label and publication: CD45RA+CCR7+.

The bases read TGTGCCAGCAGTTTAGGACATCCTGGCGAGCAGTACTTC. This encodes CASSLGHPGEQYF. Recombination linked TRBV27 to TRBJ2-7, with TRBD1 perhaps the D gene, on 5 matching bases. The CDR3, from cysteine to phenylalanine, totals 13 residues. This entry keeps only the CDR3 DNA: 39 bases, framed from base 1. At the junction V is shortened by 2 bases and J by 6 bases, with 11 bases in between. CDR1 and CDR2, looked up from the germline V gene (reference sequence), are MNHEY and SMNVEV.